The 11 T cell receptor beta chains reported below all come from one sample, sequenced in a study of early T cells in non-severe SARS-CoV-2 infection. TCRdb fed the 5' RACE reads into MiXCR, producing one record per CDR3 protein. The sample consists of just over 70,000 distinct CDR3 sequences, around 12% of them appearing once. The sample taken for sequencing was whole blood. The receptors derive from an adult who was a healthcare worker with PCR-confirmed SARS-CoV-2 infection or an uninfected control (not recorded which).

This clonotype is labeled medium-sized. This chain joins TRBV6-2 or TRBV6-3 and TRBJ2-2; 7 bases align to TRBD2. This CDR3 has 15 residues. Germline CDR1 is MNHEY and CDR2 is SVGEGT. J was trimmed by 5 bases and V by 10 bases; bases with no gene match: 13. The CDR3 DNA follows: TGTGCCACTATTTCCGGGACTACCCATACCGGGGAGCTGTTTTTT. This sequence encodes CATISGTTHTGELFF.

This clonotype was seen repeatedly, ten times or more. The chain carries TRBV14 and TRBJ2-1; 7 nucleotides match TRBD1. The CDR3 has 14 amino acids. J was trimmed by 5 bases and V by 4 bases; bases with no gene match: 5. The germline CDR1 and CDR2 sequences are SGHDN and FVKESK. CDR3 residues: CASSPRGFHNEQFF. The CDR3 coding sequence is TGTGCCAGCAGCCCCAGGGGGTTTCACAATGAGCAGTTCTTC.

This clonotype was counted many times. The chain uses TRBV7-9 and TRBJ1-1, with TRBD1 matching 7 bases. This CDR3 is built from 14 residues. The V and J ends lost 5 bases and 6 bases, in that order; junction bases with no gene match: 9. CDR1 and CDR2 from the germline V gene are SEHNR and FQNEAQ (reference sequence). CDR3 residues: CASSPSGGYPEAFF. CDR3 DNA sequence: TGTGCCAGCAGCCCATCAGGGGGGTATCCTGAAGCTTTCTTT.

For this clonotype: This sequence may be a read error, since a much larger clone differs from it by one base. V and J are TRBV29-1 and TRBJ1-2, with D uncertain. V lost 0 bases and J 3 bases, leaving 2 bases between the germline ends. Germline CDR1 and CDR2: SQVTM and ANQGSEA. CDR3 length: 11 amino acids. CDR3 loop: CSVEEDYGYTF. CDR3 nucleotide sequence: TGCAGCGTTGAAGAGGACTATGGCTACACCTTC.

This clonotype was seen at least ten times. The chain couples TRBV29-1 to TRBJ2-7; 8 bases match TRBD1. J lost 3 bases, V lost 3 bases, and 7 bases had no gene match. The CDR3 totals 14 residues. Germline loops: CDR1 SQVTM, CDR2 ANQGSEA. The CDR3 region is CSVDVAGGGYEQYF. The CDR3 DNA reads TGCAGCGTTGATGTTGCAGGGGGCGGCTACGAGCAGTACTTC.

The chain combines TRBV12-3 or TRBV12-4 with TRBJ2-1, with 8 bases matching TRBD2. V trimming: 4 bases; J trimming: 8 bases; junction bases outside the gene matches: 10. The CDR3 sequence is 15 residues long. The CDR3 here is CASSSSKRGRDEQFF. In nucleotides, the CDR3 is TGTGCCAGCAGTTCTTCTAAGCGGGGGAGAGATGAGCAGTTCTTC.

The table lists this clonotype with many counts. The V and J genes are TRBV27 and TRBJ1-5, with 8 bases fitting TRBD1. This CDR3 has 15 residues. Per germline, CDR1 MNHEY and CDR2 SMNVEV (reference sequence). Germline trimming cut 4 bases from V and 0 bases from J; bases unmatched to any gene: 2. In nucleotides, the CDR3 is TGTGCCAGCAGTTCGACAGGGGCTAGCAATCAGCCCCAGCATTTT. Amino acid sequence: CASSSTGASNQPQHF.

This clonotype has a count of ten or more. The rearrangement joins TRBV6-4 to TRBJ2-1; D unclear. The CDR3 is made up of 12 amino acids. V was trimmed by 5 bases and J by 10 bases, leaving 12 bases between them. Germline CDR1 is MRHNA and CDR2 is SNTAGT. The CDR3 DNA reads TGTGCCAGCAGTCTGAGTGAAGGGGAGCAGTTCTTC. Translated, it gives CASSLSEGEQFF.

This clonotype was seen only once. The gene calls are TRBV7-9 and TRBJ1-2, with D perhaps matching TRBD1 (5 bases). Germline CDR1 reads SEHNR; CDR2 reads FQNEAQ (reference sequence). The germline V and J ends were trimmed by 7 bases and 3 bases, with 18 bases remaining between them. The CDR3 sequence is 15 residues long. CDR3 in DNA: TGTGCCAGCATGGAGCAGGGTGGGCTTGACTATGGCTACACCTTC. Protein product: CASMEQGGLDYGYTF. Full variable domain (missing parts from reference TRBV7-9 and TRBJ1-2): DTGVSQNPRHKITKRGQNVTFRCDPISEHNRLYWYRQTLGQGPEFLTYFQNEAQLEKSRLLSDRFSAERPKGSFSTLEIQRTEQGDSAMYLCASMEQGGLDYGYTFGSGTRLTVV.

This clonotype came up many times. The chain is built from TRBV12-3 or TRBV12-4 and TRBJ1-2; 9 positions agree with TRBD1. CDR3 size: 15 residues. V lost 5 bases, J lost 4 bases, and 8 bases stayed unmatched. The CDR3 DNA sequence: TGTGCCAGCAGTCCCCGGGACAGGGTCCCCTATGGCTACACCTTC. Encoded protein: CASSPRDRVPYGYTF.

This clonotype was counted once. This rearrangement joins TRBV5-1 to TRBJ1-1; no firm D call. V was trimmed by 3 bases and J by 3 bases, leaving 18 bases between them. The CDR3 sequence is 16 residues long. The germline V gene encodes CDR1 SGHRS and CDR2 YFSETQ. DNA for the CDR3: TGCGCCAGCAGCTCCCGAGGAAGTCTTCGAGACACTGAAGCTTTCTTT. Amino acids: CASSSRGSLRDTEAFF.